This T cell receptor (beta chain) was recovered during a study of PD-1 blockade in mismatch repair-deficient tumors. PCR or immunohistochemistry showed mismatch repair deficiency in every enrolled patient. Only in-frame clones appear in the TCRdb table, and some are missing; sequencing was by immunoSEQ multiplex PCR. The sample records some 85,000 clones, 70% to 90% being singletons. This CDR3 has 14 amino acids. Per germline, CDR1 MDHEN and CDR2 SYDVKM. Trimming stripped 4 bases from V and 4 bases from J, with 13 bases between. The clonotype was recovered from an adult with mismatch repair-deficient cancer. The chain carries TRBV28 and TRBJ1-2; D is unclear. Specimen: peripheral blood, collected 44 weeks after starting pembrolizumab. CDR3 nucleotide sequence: TGTGCCAGCAGTTCACCTAGCAGGCCCTATGGCTACACCTTC. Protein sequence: CASSSPSRPYGYTF.